Below are 29 T cell receptor beta chains sequenced from a single sample in a study of metastatic and nonmetastatic thyroid tumors. Patients had received no treatment of any kind before thyroid surgery. MiXCR reprocessed the PCR reads for TCRdb. The sample consists of 30,000 to 35,000 clones, around a sixth of them appearing once. The source material was blood. The receptors come from a female donor with papillary thyroid cancer or a benign thyroid nodule (not recorded which). Some clones in this sample may be carry-over from other donors' samples.

This clone came up many times. The genes are TRBV6-1 and TRBJ1-1, with D perhaps TRBD1 (5 bases). The CDR3 spans 14 residues. Germline V lookup: CDR1 MNHNS, CDR2 SASEGT. V was shortened by 5 bases and J by 0 bases, with 10 bases between the two germline ends. This CDR3 is CASSRQSMNTEAFF. DNA of the CDR3: TGTGCCAGCAGTCGACAGTCCATGAACACTGAAGCTTTCTTT.

V usage is TRBV4-2 and J usage is TRBJ1-1, with D uncertain. Per germline, CDR1 LGHNA and CDR2 YNFKEQ. Trimming took off 0 bases at V and 10 bases at J, with 9 bases between the two ends. The CDR3 consists of 12 residues. The CDR3 protein is CASSQEWGAAFF. CDR3 DNA: TGTGCCAGCAGCCAAGAATGGGGTGCAGCTTTCTTT.

This clone was counted a single time. The rearrangement links TRBV7-2 to TRBJ2-7, with 10 bases aligning to TRBD2. The ends lost 2 bases at V and 6 bases at J; junction bases unmatched: 7. The CDR3 is 15 amino acids. Germline V gene sequence: CDR1 SGHTA, CDR2 FQGNSA. The CDR3 here is CASSLRRLAGAEQYF. The CDR3 DNA sequence: TGTGCCAGCAGCTTAAGGCGACTAGCGGGTGCCGAGCAGTACTTC. Full variable domain (rest looked up from reference TRBV7-2 and TRBJ2-7): GAGVSQSPSNKVTEKGKDVELRCDPISGHTALYWYRQSLGQGLEFLIYFQGNSAPDKSGLPSDRFSAERTGGSVSTLTIQRTQQEDSAVYLCASSLRRLAGAEQYFGPGTRLTVT.

This clone has ten or more counts. The gene calls are TRBV5-1 and TRBJ2-1; 8 nucleotides line up with TRBD1. From germline, CDR1 is SGHRS and CDR2 YFSETQ. The CDR3 extends over 14 amino acids. V lost 4 bases to trimming and J lost 7 bases; unmatched junction nucleotides: 7. CDR3 protein: CASSPDRGGNEQFF. CDR3 in DNA: TGCGCCAGCAGCCCTGACAGGGGCGGGAATGAGCAGTTCTTC.

The sample holds many counts of this clone. Different DNA sequences within this sample yield the same CDR3. The chain has TRBV20-1 and TRBJ1-4; D may be TRBD1 (6 bases). This CDR3 comprises 14 residues. The germline V and J ends were trimmed by 8 bases and 7 bases, with 20 bases remaining between them. CDR1 is DFQATT and CDR2 is SNEGSKA in the germline V gene (reference sequence). The CDR3 loop is CSTGTPGLGEKLFF. The CDR3, as DNA: TGCAGTACAGGGACTCCCGGGTTAGGTGAAAAACTGTTTTTT.

The chain carries TRBV20-1 and TRBJ2-1, with 14 bases that match TRBD2. The CDR3 is 17 residues long. V shed 3 bases and J 4 bases; nucleotides not matched to a gene: 8. CDR1 and CDR2 (germline): DFQATT, SNEGSKA (reference sequence). For the CDR3, the DNA is TGCAGTGCTAGGACTAGCGGGAGGGCCATTCGTTACAATGAGCAGTTCTTC. Protein product: CSARTSGRAIRYNEQFF.

This clone was counted at least ten times. The chain is built from TRBV3-1 and TRBJ2-6, with TRBD2 matching over 8 bases. The germline CDR1 and CDR2 sequences are LGHDT and YNNKEL (reference sequence). V shed 3 bases and J 0 bases; nucleotides not matched to a gene: 13. The CDR3 has 20 residues. Here the CDR3 DNA reads TGTGCCAGCAGCCACCACGGGGGGGGCTCGGGGAACTCTGGGGCCAACGTCCTGACTTTC. It codes for CASSHHGGGSGNSGANVLTF.

This clone came up once. The chain employs TRBV7-8 and TRBJ2-7, with 9 bases identical to TRBD2. Germline V gives CDR1 SGHVS, CDR2 FQNEAQ. The CDR3 sequence is 15 residues long. With V trimmed by 2 bases and J by 2 bases, 4 bases remained unmatched. The chain's CDR3 is CASSLKASGTYEQYF. The CDR3 region has the DNA TGTGCCAGCAGCTTAAAGGCTAGCGGGACCTACGAGCAGTACTTC.

The rearrangement joins TRBV27 to TRBJ2-3; no clear D gene. V was shortened by 5 bases and J by 3 bases, with 15 bases between the two germline ends. This CDR3 is 15 amino acids long. Germline lookup yields CDR1 MNHEY and CDR2 SMNVEV (reference sequence). Written as DNA, the CDR3 is TGTGCCAGCAGTCTTCCGGTGAGCGATACAGATACGCAGTATTTT. It is translated as CASSLPVSDTDTQYF.

This clone was detected many times. The chain combines TRBV27 with TRBJ1-4; 8 positions match TRBD1. This CDR3 has 19 amino acids. Germline-derived CDR1 and CDR2 are MNHEY and SMNVEV (reference sequence). V lost 5 bases, J lost 1 base, and 15 bases stayed unmatched. CDR3 in DNA: TGTGCCAGCAGTCCTATGACAGGGGACTTCTTCAAAACTAATGAAAAACTGTTTTTT. Translating it yields CASSPMTGDFFKTNEKLFF.

This clone has a count of ten or more. The chain couples TRBV5-1 to TRBJ1-1, with 7 bases matching TRBD1. The CDR3 extends over 15 amino acids. V lost 0 bases, J lost 3 bases, and 5 bases stayed unmatched. Germline CDR1 SGHRS, CDR2 YFSETQ. The CDR3 DNA follows: TGCGCCAGCAGCTTGGAGGGCAGGGGGGACACTGAAGCTTTCTTT. The encoded protein is CASSLEGRGDTEAFF.

Many counts were recorded for this clone. The rearrangement uses TRBV30 and TRBJ2-6; no clear D. This CDR3 spans 15 amino acids. Trimming took 0 bases from V and 0 from J, leaving 6 bases between them. Germline V CDR1 and CDR2: GTSNPN, SVGIG (reference sequence). The CDR3 region is CAWSVVYSGANVLTF. For the CDR3, the DNA is TGTGCCTGGAGTGTAGTGTACTCTGGGGCCAACGTCCTGACTTTC.

V is TRBV11-2 and J is TRBJ2-3; TRBD2 agrees at 13 bases. V was pared by 4 bases and J by 3 bases, with 1 base of the junction left unmatched. This CDR3 has 15 amino acids. The germline V gene has CDR1 SGHAT and CDR2 FQNNGV. Written as DNA, the CDR3 is TGTGCCAGCAGCTCGGGACTAGCGGGAACAGATACGCAGTATTTT. Protein product: CASSSGLAGTDTQYF. The full variable domain, with the rest looked up from reference TRBV11-2 and TRBJ2-3, is EAGVAQSPRYKIIEKRQSVAFWCNPISGHATLYWYQQILGQGPKLLIQFQNNGVVDDSQLPKDRFSAERLKGVDSTLKIQPAKLEDSAVYLCASSSGLAGTDTQYFGPGTRLTVL.

This clone showed up many times. J is TRBJ1-5 and V is TRBV10-3; D perhaps matches TRBD1 (5 bases). CDR3 length equals 17 residues. In germline, CDR1 is ENHRY, CDR2 SYGVKD. V was pared by 3 bases and J by 5 bases, with 20 bases between. The CDR3 region has the DNA TGTGCCATCAGTGACCCCTCTGGTAGGGGACCTCATCAGCCCCAGCATTTT. Protein sequence: CAISDPSGRGPHQPQHF.

Relative to its sample, this clone is medium-sized. The same CDR3 also results from other DNA sequences found in this sample. This chain uses TRBV6-5 with TRBJ1-6, with D uncertain. The germline CDR1 and CDR2 sequences are MNHEY and SVGAGI. This CDR3 has 15 amino acids. V lost 0 bases and J 10 bases, leaving 13 bases between the germline ends. This chain's CDR3 is CASSYSSHTGSPLHF. For the CDR3, the DNA is TGTGCCAGCAGTTACTCGTCGCATACGGGGTCACCCCTCCACTTT.

About this clone itself: This may be a read error, as it is one base from a much larger clone. This sequence joins TRBV9 and TRBJ2-3, with 16 bases matching TRBD2. The CDR3 is made up of 16 amino acids. The germline CDR1 and CDR2 sequences are SGDLS and YYNGEE. The DNA of the CDR3 is TGTGCCAGCGGGACTAGCGGGGGGGACTTCACATATACGCAGTATTTT. Protein: CASGTSGGDFTYTQYF.

This clone is classed as medium-sized (0.01 to 0.1%). The genes are TRBV20-1 and TRBJ1-1; D is undetermined. Looked up from germline, CDR1 is DFQATT and CDR2 is SNEGSKA (reference sequence). The CDR3 runs 13 residues. The V end was cut by 3 bases, the J end by 1 base, with 9 bases between. This CDR3 is CSARRTGNTEAFF. The CDR3 DNA is TGCAGTGCTAGGAGAACGGGGAACACTGAAGCTTTCTTT.

The sample holds many counts of this clone. V usage is TRBV20-1 and J usage is TRBJ2-3; TRBD2 matches 11 bases. The CDR3 has 14 amino acids. J lost 2 bases, V lost 6 bases, and 4 bases had no gene match. Per germline, CDR1 DFQATT and CDR2 SNEGSKA (reference sequence). CDR3 amino acids: CSALSGRATDTQYF. For the CDR3, the DNA is TGCAGTGCCCTTAGCGGGAGGGCCACAGATACGCAGTATTTT.

The count of this clone is one. The V and J genes are TRBV5-1 and TRBJ2-7, with 7 bases aligning to TRBD1. Trimming removed 2 bases from V and 4 bases from J; junction bases left unmatched: 12. The CDR3 length is 16 residues. The germline gives CDR1 SGHRS, CDR2 YFSETQ. This CDR3 is CASSFNRGPLRYEQYF. Written as DNA, the CDR3 is TGCGCCAGCAGCTTCAACAGGGGCCCACTTAGATACGAGCAGTACTTC.

This clone was detected many times. A much larger clone is a single base away; this may be a read error. The sample has other DNA sequences that encode this CDR3 too. V gene TRBV6-5 combines with J gene TRBJ1-3, with unresolved D. V gave up 0 bases and J gave up 4 bases, with 13 bases separating them. The CDR3 spans 16 residues. Germline lookup yields CDR1 MNHEY and CDR2 SVGAGI. The CDR3 nucleotides are TGTGCCAGCAGTTACTCGGGCCGGGTACCCGGAAACACCATATATTTT. The encoded protein is CASSYSGRVPGNTIYF.

This clone appeared many times. The CDR3 DNA reads TGCGCCAGCAGCTTGGCAGGGACAGGGGATGGGGTGGTCTACGAGCAGTACTTC. Its translation is CASSLAGTGDGVVYEQYF. V usage is TRBV5-1 and J usage is TRBJ2-7; 10 bases agree with TRBD1. The junction had 12 bases not matched to a gene; V was cut back by 0 bases and J by 3 bases. Germline loops: CDR1 SGHRS, CDR2 YFSETQ. The CDR3 has 18 amino acids.

The chain has TRBV14 and TRBJ2-1; D possibly corresponds to TRBD1 (5 bases). Germline V lookup: CDR1 SGHDN, CDR2 FVKESK. The CDR3 runs to 16 residues. V lost 4 bases and J lost 2, with 15 bases in between. CDR3 region: CASSLGVRVPYNEQFF. The DNA of the CDR3 is TGTGCCAGCAGCCTAGGGGTGAGAGTACCCTACAATGAGCAGTTCTTC.

This clone came up many times. The chain has TRBV11-1 and TRBJ2-3; no clear D. CDR3 length: 13 residues. Per the germline V gene, CDR1 is SGHAT and CDR2 is FQDESV (reference sequence). Trimming removed 5 bases from V and 6 bases from J, with 12 bases in between. The CDR3 sequence is CASSPIARDTQYF. CDR3 DNA: TGTGCCAGCAGCCCCATCGCTCGGGATACGCAGTATTTT.

This clone was found many times. The genes are TRBV24-1 and TRBJ1-1; tentative D call: TRBD1 (6 bases). This CDR3 is built from 12 residues. Germline V gene lookup returns CDR1 KGHDR and CDR2 SFDVKD. V lost 1 base to trimming and J lost 14 bases, with 13 bases between them. In nucleotides, the CDR3 is TGTGCCACCAGTGATTTATTGGGGGCTGGATTCTTT. It translates to CATSDLLGAGFF.

In the case of this clone: One base away lies a much larger clone, so this may be a sequencing read error. The V call is TRBV29-1, the J call TRBJ2-7; no definite D call. Germline CDR1 and CDR2: SQVTM and ANQGSEA. V lost 4 bases to trimming and J lost 4 bases, with 17 bases between them. The CDR3 spans 14 residues. The CDR3 loop reads CSVGSVRGFYEQYF. The CDR3 DNA reads as TGCAGCGTTGGAAGCGTGAGAGGATTTTACGAGCAGTACTTC.

This clone has ten or more counts. V gene TRBV6-2 or TRBV6-3 combines with J gene TRBJ2-3, with D unclear. The germline V and J ends were trimmed by 2 bases and 2 bases, with 8 bases remaining between them. Germline assignment: CDR1 MNHEY and CDR2 SVGEGT. The CDR3 length is 14 residues. The CDR3 sequence is CASSYQEHTDTQYF. The CDR3 nucleotides are TGTGCCAGCAGTTACCAAGAGCACACAGATACGCAGTATTTT.

This clone came up many times. The chain carries TRBV28 and TRBJ2-2; D not resolved. Germline V gene lookup returns CDR1 MDHEN and CDR2 SYDVKM. The V and J ends lost 1 base and 3 bases respectively, with 3 bases between them. This CDR3 has 13 residues. Here the CDR3 DNA reads TGTGCCAGCAGTTTATTGGACACCGGGGAGCTGTTTTTT. This translates into CASSLLDTGELFF. The full variable domain, completed using reference TRBV28 and TRBJ2-2, is DVKVTQSSRYLVKRTGEKVFLECVQDMDHENMFWYRQDPGLGLRLIYFSYDVKMKEKGDIPEGYSVSREKKERFSLILESASTNQTSMYLCASSLLDTGELFFGEGSRLTVL.

In this sample, this clone turned up a few times. V is TRBV7-9 and J is TRBJ2-1, with a possible D match to TRBD1 (6 bases). CDR3 size: 12 residues. Deletions cut 5 bases from V and 6 bases from J, with 8 bases between. Germline loops: CDR1 SEHNR, CDR2 FQNEAQ (reference sequence). The CDR3 DNA reads TGTGCCAGCAGCCAGGGGTTCAATGAGCAGTTCTTC. This gives the protein CASSQGFNEQFF.

This clone was observed many times. The V gene is TRBV14, the J gene TRBJ1-6; the D is unclear. The germline V and J ends were trimmed by 6 bases and 9 bases, with 15 bases remaining between them. Germline values: CDR1 SGHDN, CDR2 FVKESK. The CDR3 spans 14 residues. In nucleotides, the CDR3 is TGTGCCAGCAGGGCGGCGGGCGTCGGTTCACCCCTCCACTTT. Its protein product is CASRAAGVGSPLHF.